These 9 T cell receptor beta chains share one sample of origin, sequenced in a study of T cell responses to AZD1222 COVID-19 vaccine (dated by TCRdb to the early 2020s). The sample's time point, from its label and the paper: baseline before first vaccination. Receptor libraries were prepared by the immunoSEQ multiplex PCR assay. Here the immuneACCESS table is served through TCRdb, limited to in-frame sequences with V and J called. Missing clones are a known gap in these copies; in checked studies unresolved V genes cover under half, and the rest lacks a known reason. The sample records about 140,000 clones, roughly 90% of which are singletons. The ten largest clonotypes hold approximately 4.5% of the sample. Sequencing used peripheral blood, obtained on day 0 of AZD1222 vaccination. These receptors originate from an adult in good health.

This chain connects TRBV19 to TRBJ1-2; D not resolved. Germline CDR1 reads LNHDA; CDR2 reads SQIVND (reference sequence). The CDR3 covers 11 residues. Trimming shortened V by 7 bases and J by 8 bases, and 11 bases separated the two germline ends. The DNA for the CDR3 is TGTGCCAGTAAGGGCGAAACAGGCTACACCTTC. Translation gives CASKGETGYTF.

The V and J genes are TRBV29-1 and TRBJ1-2, with D possibly TRBD1 on 5 matching bases. There are 12 residues in the CDR3. Germline-derived CDR1 and CDR2 are SQVTM and ANQGSEA. The V and J ends lost 7 bases and 2 bases respectively, with 11 bases between them. The CDR3 sequence: CSGREGNYGYTF. The DNA for the CDR3 is TGCAGCGGTAGGGAGGGGAACTATGGCTACACCTTC.

This chain uses TRBV6-6 with TRBJ2-3; tentative D call: TRBD1 (6 bases). Trimming took 6 bases from V and 1 from J, leaving 14 bases between them. Germline CDR1 reads MNHNY; CDR2 reads SVGAGI (reference sequence). This CDR3 has 15 amino acids. The CDR3 loop is CASRQTGYRTDTQYF. The CDR3 DNA reads as TGTGCCAGCAGACAAACAGGGTACCGCACAGATACGCAGTATTTT.

This chain uses TRBV29-1 with TRBJ1-3; 8 bases are shared with TRBD1. There are 14 residues in the CDR3. The germline gives CDR1 SQVTM, CDR2 ANQGSEA. After removal of 5 bases from V and 0 bases from J, the junction contained 3 bases not matched to a gene. The CDR3 is CSVWDRNSGNTIYF. In nucleotides, the CDR3 is TGCAGCGTTTGGGACAGGAACTCTGGAAACACCATATATTTT.

The CDR3 sequence is CASSPWQQYSGNTIYF. The CDR3 DNA is TGTGCCAGCAGCCCCTGGCAACAATACTCTGGAAACACCATATATTTT. V is TRBV28 and J is TRBJ1-3; D remains unclear. Trimming took 6 bases from V and 0 from J, leaving 15 bases between them. Germline-derived CDR1 and CDR2 are MDHEN and SYDVKM. This CDR3 has 16 amino acids. Full variable domain (remainder filled in from reference TRBV28 and TRBJ1-3): DVKVTQSSRYLVKRTGEKVFLECVQDMDHENMFWYRQDPGLGLRLIYFSYDVKMKEKGDIPEGYSVSREKKERFSLILESASTNQTSMYLCASSPWQQYSGNTIYFGEGSWLTVV.

This sequence joins TRBV10-3 and TRBJ1-3; no definite D call. The V end was cut by 10 bases, the J end by 4 bases, with 8 bases between. Per the germline V gene, CDR1 is ENHRY and CDR2 is SYGVKD. The CDR3 extends over 11 amino acids. The CDR3, as DNA: TGTGCCACCGGGGAAGGAAACACCATATATTTT. Protein: CATGEGNTIYF.

This chain links TRBV6-4 with TRBJ1-5, with D unresolved. Germline-derived CDR1 and CDR2 are MRHNA and SNTAGT. The CDR3 is made up of 13 amino acids. Trimming left V 0 bases short and J 4 bases short, with 4 bases between. The CDR3 nucleotides read TGTGCCAGCAGTGACTCGGAGAATCAGCCCCAGCATTTT. As protein: CASSDSENQPQHF.

The chain links TRBV14 to TRBJ2-3, with TRBD2 matching over 9 bases. This CDR3 region has 14 residues. Germline V CDR1 and CDR2: SGHDN, FVKESK. Germline trimming cut 4 bases from V and 5 bases from J; bases unmatched to any gene: 4. CDR3 DNA sequence: TGTGCCAGCAGCCTTATTAGCGGGGGAGATACGCAGTATTTT. It encodes CASSLISGGDTQYF. The whole variable domain, remainder taken from reference TRBV14 and TRBJ2-3, is EAGVTQFPSHSVIEKGQTVTLRCDPISGHDNLYWYRRVMGKEIKFLLHFVKESKQDESGMPNNRFLAERTGGTYSTLKVQPAELEDSGVYFCASSLISGGDTQYFGPGTRLTVL.

This clone was seen once. This chain uses TRBV28 with TRBJ1-5, with a tentative D call TRBD1 (5 bases). This CDR3 spans 14 amino acids. Germline CDR1 and CDR2: MDHEN and SYDVKM. The V end was cut by 6 bases, the J end by 4 bases, with 13 bases between. CDR3 region: CASRSARGNQPQHF. The CDR3 DNA reads as TGTGCCAGCAGGTCAGCCCGGGGGAATCAGCCCCAGCATTTT.